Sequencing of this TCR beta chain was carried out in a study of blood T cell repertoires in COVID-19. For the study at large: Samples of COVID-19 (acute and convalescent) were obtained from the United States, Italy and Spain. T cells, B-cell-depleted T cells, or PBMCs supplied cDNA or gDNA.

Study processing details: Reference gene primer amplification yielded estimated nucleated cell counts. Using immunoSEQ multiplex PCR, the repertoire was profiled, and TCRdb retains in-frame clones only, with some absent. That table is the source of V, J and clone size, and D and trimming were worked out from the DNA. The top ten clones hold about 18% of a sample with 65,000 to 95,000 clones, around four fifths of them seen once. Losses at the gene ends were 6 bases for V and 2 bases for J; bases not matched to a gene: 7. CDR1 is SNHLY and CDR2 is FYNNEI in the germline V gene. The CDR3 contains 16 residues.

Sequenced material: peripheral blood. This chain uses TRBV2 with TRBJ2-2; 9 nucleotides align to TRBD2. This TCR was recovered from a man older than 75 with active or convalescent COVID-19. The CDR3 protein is CASRGGLALNTGELFF. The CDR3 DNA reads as TGTGCCAGCAGGGGGGGACTAGCCCTAAACACCGGGGAGCTGTTTTTT.